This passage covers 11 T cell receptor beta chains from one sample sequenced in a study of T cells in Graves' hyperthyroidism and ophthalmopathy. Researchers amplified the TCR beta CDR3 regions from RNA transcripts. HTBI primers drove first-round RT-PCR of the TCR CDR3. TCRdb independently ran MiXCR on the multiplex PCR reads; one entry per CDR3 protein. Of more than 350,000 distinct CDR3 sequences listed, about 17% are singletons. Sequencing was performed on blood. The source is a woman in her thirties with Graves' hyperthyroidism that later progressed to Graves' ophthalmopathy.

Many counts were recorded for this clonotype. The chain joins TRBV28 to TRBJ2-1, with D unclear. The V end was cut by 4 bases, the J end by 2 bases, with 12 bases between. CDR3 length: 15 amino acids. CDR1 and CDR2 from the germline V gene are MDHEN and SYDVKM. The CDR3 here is CASSSSLTAYNEQFF. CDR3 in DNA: TGTGCCAGCAGTTCTTCTTTAACAGCCTACAATGAGCAGTTCTTC. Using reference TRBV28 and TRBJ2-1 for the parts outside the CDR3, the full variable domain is DVKVTQSSRYLVKRTGEKVFLECVQDMDHENMFWYRQDPGLGLRLIYFSYDVKMKEKGDIPEGYSVSREKKERFSLILESASTNQTSMYLCASSSSLTAYNEQFFGPGTRLTVL.

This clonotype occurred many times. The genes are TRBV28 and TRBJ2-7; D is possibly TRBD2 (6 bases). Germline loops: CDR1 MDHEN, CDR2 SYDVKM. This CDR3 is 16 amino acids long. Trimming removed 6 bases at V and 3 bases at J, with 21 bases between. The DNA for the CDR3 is TGTGCCAGCAGCCAACCTAGGAGAAGGGGAGGCTACGAGCAGTACTTC. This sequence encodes CASSQPRRRGGYEQYF. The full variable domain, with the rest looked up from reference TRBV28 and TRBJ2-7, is DVKVTQSSRYLVKRTGEKVFLECVQDMDHENMFWYRQDPGLGLRLIYFSYDVKMKEKGDIPEGYSVSREKKERFSLILESASTNQTSMYLCASSQPRRRGGYEQYFGPGTRLTVT.

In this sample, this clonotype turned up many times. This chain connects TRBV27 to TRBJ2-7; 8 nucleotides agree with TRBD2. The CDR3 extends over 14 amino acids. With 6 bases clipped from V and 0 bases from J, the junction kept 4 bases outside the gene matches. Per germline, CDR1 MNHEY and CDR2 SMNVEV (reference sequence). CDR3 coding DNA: TGTGCCAGCAGGGTGACTAGCGCCTCCTACGAGCAGTACTTC. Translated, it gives CASRVTSASYEQYF.

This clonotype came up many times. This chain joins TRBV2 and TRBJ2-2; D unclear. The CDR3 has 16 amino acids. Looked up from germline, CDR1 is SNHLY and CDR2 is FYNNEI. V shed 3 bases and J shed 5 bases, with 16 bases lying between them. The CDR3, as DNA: TGTGCCAGCAGTGAGACCCCAGACATCGGAACCGGGGAGCTGTTTTTT. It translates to CASSETPDIGTGELFF.

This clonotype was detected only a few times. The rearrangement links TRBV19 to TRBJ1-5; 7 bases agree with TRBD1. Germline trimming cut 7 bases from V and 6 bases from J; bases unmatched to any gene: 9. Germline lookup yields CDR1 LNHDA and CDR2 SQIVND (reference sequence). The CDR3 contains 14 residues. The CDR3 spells CASTRGQDRQPQHF. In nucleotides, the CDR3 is TGTGCCAGTACCCGTGGACAGGATCGTCAGCCCCAGCATTTT. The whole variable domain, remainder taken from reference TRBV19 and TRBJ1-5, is DGGITQSPKYLFRKEGQNVTLSCEQNLNHDAMYWYRQDPGQGLRLIYYSQIVNDFQKGDIAEGYSVSREKKESFPLTVTSAQKNPTAFYLCASTRGQDRQPQHFGDGTRLSIL.

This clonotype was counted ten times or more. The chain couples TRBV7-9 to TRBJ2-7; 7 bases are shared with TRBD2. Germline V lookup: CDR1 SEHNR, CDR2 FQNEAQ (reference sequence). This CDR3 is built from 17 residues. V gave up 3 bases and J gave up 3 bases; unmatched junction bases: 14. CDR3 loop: CASSFAFLADPFYEQYF. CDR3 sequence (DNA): TGTGCCAGCAGCTTCGCCTTCCTAGCGGATCCCTTCTACGAGCAGTACTTC. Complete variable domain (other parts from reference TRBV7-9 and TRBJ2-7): DTGVSQNPRHKITKRGQNVTFRCDPISEHNRLYWYRQTLGQGPEFLTYFQNEAQLEKSRLLSDRFSAERPKGSFSTLEIQRTEQGDSAMYLCASSFAFLADPFYEQYFGPGTRLTVT.

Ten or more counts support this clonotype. CDR3 protein: CASAGAGLPYEQYF. CDR3 bases: TGTGCCAGTGCCGGTGCGGGGCTTCCCTACGAGCAGTACTTC. This chain links TRBV19 with TRBJ2-7; tentative D call: TRBD2 (6 bases). The CDR3 runs to 14 residues. V lost 8 bases and J lost 2, with 16 bases in between. Germline V gene sequence: CDR1 LNHDA, CDR2 SQIVND (reference sequence).

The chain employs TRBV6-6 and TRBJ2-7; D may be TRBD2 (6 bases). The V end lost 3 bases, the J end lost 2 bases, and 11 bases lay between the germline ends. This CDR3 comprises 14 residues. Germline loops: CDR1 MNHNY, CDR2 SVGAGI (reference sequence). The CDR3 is CASSYVGGAYEQYF. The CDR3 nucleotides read TGTGCCAGCAGTTATGTCGGAGGGGCCTACGAGCAGTACTTC.

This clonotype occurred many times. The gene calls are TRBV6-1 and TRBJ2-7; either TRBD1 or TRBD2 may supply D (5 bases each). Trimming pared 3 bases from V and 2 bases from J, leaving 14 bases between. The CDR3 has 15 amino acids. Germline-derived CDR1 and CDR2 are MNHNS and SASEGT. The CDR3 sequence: CASSDPGTPTYEQYF. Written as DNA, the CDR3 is TGTGCCAGCAGTGACCCCGGGACGCCGACCTACGAGCAGTACTTC.

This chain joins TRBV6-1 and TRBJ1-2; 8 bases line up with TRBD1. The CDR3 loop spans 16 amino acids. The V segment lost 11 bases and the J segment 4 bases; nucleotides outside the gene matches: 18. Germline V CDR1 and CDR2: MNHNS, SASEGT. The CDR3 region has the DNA TGTGCCGCTCAAGGGCCACGGGCAGGGGGCTCCTATGGCTACACCTTC. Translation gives CAAQGPRAGGSYGYTF.

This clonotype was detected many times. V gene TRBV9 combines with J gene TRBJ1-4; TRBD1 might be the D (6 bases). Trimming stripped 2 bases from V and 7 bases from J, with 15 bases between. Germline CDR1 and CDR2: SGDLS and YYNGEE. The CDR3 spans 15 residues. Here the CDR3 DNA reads TGTGCCAGCAGCGTCGATGCAGGGGAGGGTGAAAAACTGTTTTTT. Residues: CASSVDAGEGEKLFF. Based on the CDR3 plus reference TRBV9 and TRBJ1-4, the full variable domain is DSGVTQTPKHLITATGQRVTLRCSPRSGDLSVYWYQQSLDQGLQFLIQYYNGEERAKGNILERFSAQQFPDLHSELNLSSLELGDSALYFCASSVDAGEGEKLFFGSGTQLSVL.